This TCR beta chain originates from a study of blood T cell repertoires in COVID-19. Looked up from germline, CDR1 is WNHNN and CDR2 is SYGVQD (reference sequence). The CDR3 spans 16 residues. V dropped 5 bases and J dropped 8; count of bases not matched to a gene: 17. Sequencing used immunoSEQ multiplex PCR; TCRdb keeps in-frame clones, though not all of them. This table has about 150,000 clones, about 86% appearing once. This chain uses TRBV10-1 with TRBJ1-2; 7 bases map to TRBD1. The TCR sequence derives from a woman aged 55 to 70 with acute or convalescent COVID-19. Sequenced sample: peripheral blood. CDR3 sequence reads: CASSSRTGAGMRGYTF. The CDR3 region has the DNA TGCGCCAGCAGTTCCAGGACAGGAGCCGGTATGAGGGGCTACACCTTC.